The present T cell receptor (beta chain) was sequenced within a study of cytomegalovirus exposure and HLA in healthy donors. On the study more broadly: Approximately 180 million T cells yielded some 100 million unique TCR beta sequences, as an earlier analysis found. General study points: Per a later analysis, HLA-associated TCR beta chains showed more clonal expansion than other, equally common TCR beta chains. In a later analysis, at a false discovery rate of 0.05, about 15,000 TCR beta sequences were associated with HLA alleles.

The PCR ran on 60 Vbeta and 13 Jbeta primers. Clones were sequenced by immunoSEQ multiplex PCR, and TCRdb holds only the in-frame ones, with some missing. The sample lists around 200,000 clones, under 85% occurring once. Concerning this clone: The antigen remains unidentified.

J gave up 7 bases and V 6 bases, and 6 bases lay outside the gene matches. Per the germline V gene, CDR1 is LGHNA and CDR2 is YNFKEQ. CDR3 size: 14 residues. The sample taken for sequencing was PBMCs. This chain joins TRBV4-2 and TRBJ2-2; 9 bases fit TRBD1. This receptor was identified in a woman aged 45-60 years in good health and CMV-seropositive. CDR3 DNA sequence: TGTGCCAGCAGACGGGACAGGGTCGTCGGGGAGCTGTTTTTT. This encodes CASRRDRVVGELFF.